These T cell receptor beta chains were read from a single sample in a study of T cell repertoires in ileal Crohn's disease. Produced via immunoSEQ multiplex PCR; TCRdb's table is partial and in-frame only. Of tens of thousands of clones in the sample, about 89% are singletons; the top ten hold roughly 1.9%. Source material: ileal tissue. The receptors were gathered from an adult with Crohn's disease. Both conserved end residues are part of each CDR3. A D gene is named only where the DNA matches it firmly. Size is stated for part of the rows, as once, few or many counts, or as a class when the clone is expanded.

j_gene: TRBJ1-1; abundance: -; d_gene: TRBD1; v_gene: TRBV19; CDR3aa: CASQGAREAFF; CDR3nt: TGTGCCAGTCAGGGGGCGCGAGAAGCTTTCTTT
j_gene: TRBJ1-1; abundance: -; d_gene: -; v_gene: TRBV6-6; CDR3aa: CASSSGSWAFF; CDR3nt: TGTGCCAGCAGTTCAGGGTCTTGGGCTTTCTTT
j_gene: TRBJ1-4; abundance: -; d_gene: TRBD1; v_gene: TRBV28; CDR3aa: CASRGQSNEKLFF; CDR3nt: TGTGCCAGCAGGGGACAGTCTAATGAAAAACTGTTTTTT
j_gene: TRBJ1-2; abundance: -; d_gene: -; v_gene: TRBV5-1; CDR3aa: CASSSGRVNYGYTF; CDR3nt: TGCGCCAGCAGCTCGGGAAGGGTAAACTATGGCTACACCTTC
j_gene: TRBJ2-5; abundance: once; d_gene: -; v_gene: TRBV15; CDR3aa: CATSREAGARETQYF; CDR3nt: TGTGCCACCAGCAGAGAGGCGGGGGCGAGAGAGACCCAGTACTTC
j_gene: TRBJ1-2; abundance: -; d_gene: -; v_gene: TRBV19; CDR3aa: CASTPQIGYGYTF; CDR3nt: TGTGCCAGTACACCACAGATCGGATATGGCTACACCTTC
j_gene: TRBJ2-5; abundance: -; d_gene: TRBD1; v_gene: TRBV2; CDR3aa: CASSPERGQGQTQYF; CDR3nt: TGTGCCAGCAGTCCGGAGAGGGGGCAGGGGCAGACCCAGTACTTC
j_gene: TRBJ1-3; abundance: -; d_gene: -; v_gene: TRBV18; CDR3aa: CASSPLSGDSGNTIYF; CDR3nt: TGTGCCAGCTCACCATTGTCAGGGGACTCTGGAAACACCATATATTTT
j_gene: TRBJ1-5; abundance: -; d_gene: -; v_gene: TRBV6-6; CDR3aa: CASSPTASNQPQHF; CDR3nt: TGTGCCAGCAGTCCGACAGCTAGCAATCAGCCCCAGCATTTT
j_gene: TRBJ1-2; abundance: -; d_gene: -; v_gene: TRBV6-5; CDR3aa: CASSGGEVEDLCTF; CDR3nt: TGTGCCAGCAGTGGTGGAGAGGTTGAAGATTTATGCACCTTC
j_gene: TRBJ1-2; abundance: -; d_gene: TRBD1; v_gene: TRBV27; CDR3aa: CASSLHPTGVLHYGYTF; CDR3nt: TGTGCCAGCAGTTTACATCCCACAGGGGTTCTTCACTATGGCTACACCTTC